This T cell receptor beta chain was obtained from a study of control samples from healthy donors and cancer patients. This clone was observed a few times. Sequencing used immunoSEQ multiplex PCR; TCRdb keeps in-frame clones, though not all of them. The table shows some 130,000 clones, with approximately 92% occurring only once. Germline values: CDR1 SGDLS, CDR2 YYNGEE. V was clipped by 2 bases and J by 5 bases, with 16 bases between them. The CDR3 loop spans 15 amino acids. The chain has TRBV9 and TRBJ2-5; weak D call: TRBD2 (6 bases). The TCR comes from a man aged 30 to 39 in good health. The sample taken for sequencing was blood. CDR3 region: CASSVGGISSETQYF. The CDR3 bases are TGTGCCAGCAGCGTGGGCGGGATCTCCTCCGAGACCCAGTACTTC. The full variable domain, its missing parts supplied by reference TRBV9 and TRBJ2-5, is DSGVTQTPKHLITATGQRVTLRCSPRSGDLSVYWYQQSLDQGLQFLIQYYNGEERAKGNILERFSAQQFPDLHSELNLSSLELGDSALYFCASSVGGISSETQYFGPGTRLLVL.